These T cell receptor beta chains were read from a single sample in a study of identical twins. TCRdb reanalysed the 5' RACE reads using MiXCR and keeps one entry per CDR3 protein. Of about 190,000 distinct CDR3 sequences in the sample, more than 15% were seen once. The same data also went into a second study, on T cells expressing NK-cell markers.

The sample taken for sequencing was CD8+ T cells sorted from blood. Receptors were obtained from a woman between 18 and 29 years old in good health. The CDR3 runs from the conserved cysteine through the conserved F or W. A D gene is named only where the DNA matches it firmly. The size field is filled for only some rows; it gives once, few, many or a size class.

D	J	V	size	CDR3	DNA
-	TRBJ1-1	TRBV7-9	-	CASSFLGENTEAFF	TGTGCCAGCAGCTTTTTGGGCGAGAACACTGAAGCTTTCTTT
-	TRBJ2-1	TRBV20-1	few	CSANPPPGSTYNEQFF	TGCAGTGCTAACCCCCCACCGGGGTCGACTTACAATGAGCAGTTCTTC
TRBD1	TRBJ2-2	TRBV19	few	CASSIVTDRGPANTGELFF	TGTGCCAGTAGTATAGTAACGGACAGGGGGCCGGCGAACACCGGGGAGCTGTTTTTT
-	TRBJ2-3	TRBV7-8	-	CASSLTASGADTQYF	TGTGCCAGCAGCTTAACAGCCTCCGGGGCAGATACGCAGTATTTT
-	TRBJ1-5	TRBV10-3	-	CAIRGRSNQPQHF	TGTGCCATCAGGGGCAGGAGCAATCAGCCCCAGCATTTT
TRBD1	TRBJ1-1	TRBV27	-	CASSWTGGGPTEAFF	TGTGCCAGCAGTTGGACAGGGGGAGGGCCCACTGAAGCTTTCTTT
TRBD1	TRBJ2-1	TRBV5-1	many	CASSLKPGQGGNNEQFF	TGCGCCAGCAGCTTAAAGCCTGGACAGGGGGGGAACAATGAGCAGTTCTTC
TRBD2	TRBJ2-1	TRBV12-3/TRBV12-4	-	CASVKRGGPNEQFF	TGTGCCAGTGTAAAGCGGGGGGGCCCCAATGAGCAGTTCTTC
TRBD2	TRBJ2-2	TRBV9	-	CASSGRGGGAGELFF	TGTGCCAGCAGCGGACGGGGGGGCGGGGCCGGGGAGCTGTTTTTT
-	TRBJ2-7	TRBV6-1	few	CASSRRQVFYEQYF	TGTGCCAGCAGTCGCCGACAGGTCTTCTACGAGCAGTACTTC
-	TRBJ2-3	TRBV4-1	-	CASSLVQGGSQTDTQYF	TGCGCCAGCAGCCTGGTACAGGGAGGTAGTCAGACAGATACGCAGTATTTT
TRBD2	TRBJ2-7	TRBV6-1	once	CALRPRGLADSYEQYF	TGTGCTCTCCGGCCCCGGGGACTAGCGGACTCCTACGAGCAGTACTTC
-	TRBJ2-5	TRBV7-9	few	CASSLDRVQETQYF	TGTGCCAGCAGCTTAGACAGGGTACAAGAGACCCAGTACTTC
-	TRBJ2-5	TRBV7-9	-	CASSFRQEGETQYF	TGTGCCAGCAGCTTTCGACAGGAGGGAGAGACCCAGTACTTC
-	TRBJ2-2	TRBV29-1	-	CSVEDWSRQEANTGELFF	TGCAGCGTTGAAGATTGGTCCCGGCAAGAAGCGAACACCGGGGAGCTGTTTTTT
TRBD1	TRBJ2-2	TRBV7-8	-	CASSFEEGQVNTGELFF	TGTGCCAGCAGCTTTGAGGAGGGACAGGTTAACACCGGGGAGCTGTTTTTT
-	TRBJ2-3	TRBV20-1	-	CSAGFTDTQYF	TGCAGTGCGGGGTTCACAGATACGCAGTATTTT
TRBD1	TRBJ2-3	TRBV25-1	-	CASSGGTGRFVDTQYF	TGTGCCAGCAGTGGAGGGACAGGGAGGTTTGTAGATACGCAGTATTTT
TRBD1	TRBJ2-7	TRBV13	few	CASSPLDRVYEQYF	TGTGCCAGCAGCCCCTTAGACAGGGTCTACGAGCAGTACTTC
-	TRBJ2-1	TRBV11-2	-	CASSLINEQFF	TGTGCCAGCAGCTTAATTAATGAGCAGTTCTTC
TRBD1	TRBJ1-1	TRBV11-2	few	CASSSITGDPNTEAFF	TGTGCCAGCAGCTCAATCACAGGGGATCCGAACACTGAAGCTTTCTTT
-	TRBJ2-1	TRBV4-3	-	CASSPSQPSSYNEQFF	TGCGCCAGCAGCCCTTCTCAGCCCTCCTCCTACAATGAGCAGTTCTTC
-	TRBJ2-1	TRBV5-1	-	CASSWTGNSDTNEQFF	TGCGCCAGCAGCTGGACTGGCAACTCAGACACCAATGAGCAGTTCTTC
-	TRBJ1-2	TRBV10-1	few	CASSESGDYGYTF	TGCGCCAGCAGTGAGTCAGGGGACTATGGCTACACCTTC
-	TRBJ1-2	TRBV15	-	CATSRDRANYGYTF	TGTGCCACCAGCAGAGACAGGGCCAACTATGGCTACACCTTC
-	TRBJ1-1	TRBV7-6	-	CASSPEVLVRVTEAFF	TGTGCCAGCAGCCCAGAGGTTCTGGTCAGGGTGACTGAAGCTTTCTTT
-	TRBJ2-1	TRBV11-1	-	CASSLTGLSSYNEQFF	TGTGCCAGCAGCCTTACGGGGCTTAGCTCCTACAATGAGCAGTTCTTC
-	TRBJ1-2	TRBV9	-	CASSLSRTVTF	TGTGCCAGCAGCCTATCCAGGACAGTAACCTTC
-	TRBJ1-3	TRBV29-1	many	CSVEGGDGNTIYF	TGCAGCGTTGAAGGGGGTGACGGAAACACCATATATTTT
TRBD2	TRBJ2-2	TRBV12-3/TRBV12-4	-	CASRPPPGTSGTGELFF	TGTGCCAGCAGGCCCCCTCCCGGGACTAGTGGGACCGGGGAGCTGTTTTTT
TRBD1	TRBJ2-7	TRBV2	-	CASGGTGIGEQYF	TGTGCCAGCGGGGGGACAGGGATCGGGGAGCAGTACTTC
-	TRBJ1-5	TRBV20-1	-	CSARDLGQPQHF	TGCAGTGCTAGAGATTTAGGTCAGCCCCAGCATTTT
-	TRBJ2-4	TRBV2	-	CASRNLVGGLAKNIQYF	TGTGCCAGCAGGAACCTAGTTGGGGGGCTAGCCAAAAACATTCAGTACTTC
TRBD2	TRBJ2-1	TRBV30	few	CAWSRTSGIDEQFF	TGTGCCTGGAGTAGGACTAGCGGGATCGATGAGCAGTTCTTC
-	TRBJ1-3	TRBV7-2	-	CASENRGAGGNTIYF	TGTGCCAGCGAGAACCGAGGGGCTGGTGGAAACACCATATATTTT
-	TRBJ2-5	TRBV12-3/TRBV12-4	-	CASSLVGVETQYF	TGTGCCAGCAGTTTGGTTGGGGTGGAGACCCAGTACTTC
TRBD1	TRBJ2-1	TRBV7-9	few	CASSLHRGSNNEQFF	TGTGCCAGCAGCTTACACAGGGGGTCGAACAATGAGCAGTTCTTC
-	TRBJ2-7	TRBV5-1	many	CASSLAGSSYEQYF	TGCGCCAGCAGCTTGGCCGGGAGCTCCTACGAGCAGTACTTC
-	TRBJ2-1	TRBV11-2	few	CASSPTLDEQFF	TGTGCCAGCAGCCCGACGCTAGATGAGCAGTTCTTC
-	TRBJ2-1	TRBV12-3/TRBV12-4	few	CASSFPAGNKDEQFF	TGTGCCAGCAGTTTCCCCGCAGGAAATAAAGATGAGCAGTTCTTC
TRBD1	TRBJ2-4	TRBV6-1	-	CAVGTGQGGTYIQYF	TGTGCCGTCGGCACGGGACAGGGGGGAACGTACATTCAGTACTTC
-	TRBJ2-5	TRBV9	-	CASSPSSGEETQYF	TGTGCCAGCAGCCCGAGCTCGGGAGAAGAGACCCAGTACTTC
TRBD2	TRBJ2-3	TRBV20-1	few	CSAWTSDSTDTQYF	TGCAGTGCGTGGACTAGCGATAGCACAGATACGCAGTATTTT
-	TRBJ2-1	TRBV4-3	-	CASSQGLRGGRDEQFF	TGCGCCAGCAGCCAAGGCTTGAGGGGAGGTAGAGATGAGCAGTTCTTC
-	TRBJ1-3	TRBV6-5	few	CASSSRYLSGNTIYF	TGTGCCAGCAGTTCAAGGTATCTCTCTGGAAACACCATATATTTT
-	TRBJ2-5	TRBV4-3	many	CASSRTIEGGETQYF	TGCGCCAGCAGCCGAACGATAGAGGGGGGAGAGACCCAGTACTTC
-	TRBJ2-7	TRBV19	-	CASSIAWGAVYEQYF	TGTGCCAGTAGTATCGCCTGGGGGGCGGTCTACGAGCAGTACTTC
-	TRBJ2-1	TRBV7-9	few	CASLRETGYNEQFF	TGTGCCAGCTTAAGAGAGACGGGGTACAATGAGCAGTTCTTC
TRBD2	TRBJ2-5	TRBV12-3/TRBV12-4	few	CASNPTSGIRETQYF	TGTGCCAGCAATCCCACTAGCGGGATTAGGGAGACCCAGTACTTC
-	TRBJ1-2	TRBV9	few	CASSTRTDGYTF	TGTGCCAGCAGCACCCGGACGGATGGCTACACCTTC
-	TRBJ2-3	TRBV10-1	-	CASSKRDNTDTQYF	TGCGCCAGCAGCAAGCGGGACAACACAGATACGCAGTATTTT
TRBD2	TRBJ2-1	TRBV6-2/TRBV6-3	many	CASSWGLIGNEQFF	TGTGCCAGCAGTTGGGGACTAATCGGCAATGAGCAGTTCTTC